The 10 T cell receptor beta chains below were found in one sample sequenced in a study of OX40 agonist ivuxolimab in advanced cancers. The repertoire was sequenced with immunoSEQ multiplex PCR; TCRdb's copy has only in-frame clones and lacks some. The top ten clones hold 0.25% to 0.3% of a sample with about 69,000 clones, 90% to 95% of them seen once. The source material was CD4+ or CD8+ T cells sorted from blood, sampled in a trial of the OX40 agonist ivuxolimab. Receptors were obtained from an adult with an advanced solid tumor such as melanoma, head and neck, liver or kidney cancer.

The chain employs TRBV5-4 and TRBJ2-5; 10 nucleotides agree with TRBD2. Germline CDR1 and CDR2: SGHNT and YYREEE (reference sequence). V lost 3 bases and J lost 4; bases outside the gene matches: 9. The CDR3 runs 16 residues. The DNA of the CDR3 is TGTGCCAGCAGCTCGAGAGCGGGAGGGCCGGGAGAGACCCAGTACTTC. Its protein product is CASSSRAGGPGETQYF. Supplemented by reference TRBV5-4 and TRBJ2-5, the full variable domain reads ETGVTQSPTHLIKTRGQQVTLRCSSQSGHNTVSWYQQALGQGPQFIFQYYREEENGRGNFPPRFSGLQFPNYSSELNVNALELDDSALYLCASSSRAGGPGETQYFGPGTRLLVL.

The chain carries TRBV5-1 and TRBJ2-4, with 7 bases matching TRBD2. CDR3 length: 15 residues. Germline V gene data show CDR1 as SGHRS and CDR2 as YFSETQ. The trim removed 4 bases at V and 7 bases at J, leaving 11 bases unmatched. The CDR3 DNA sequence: TGCGCCAGCAGCCCTGGGACTCTCGGGGGGAACATTCAGTACTTC. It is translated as CASSPGTLGGNIQYF. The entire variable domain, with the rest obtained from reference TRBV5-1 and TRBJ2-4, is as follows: KAGVTQTPRYLIKTRGQQVTLSCSPISGHRSVSWYQQTPGQGLQFLFEYFSETQRNKGNFPGRFSGRQFSNSRSEMNVSTLELGDSALYLCASSPGTLGGNIQYFGAGTRLSVL.

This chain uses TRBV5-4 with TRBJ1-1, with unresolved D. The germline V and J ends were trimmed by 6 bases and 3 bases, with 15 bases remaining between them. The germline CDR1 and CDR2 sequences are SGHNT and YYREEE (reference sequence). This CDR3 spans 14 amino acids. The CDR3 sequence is CASKKEDADTEAFF. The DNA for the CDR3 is TGTGCCAGCAAAAAAGAGGATGCGGACACTGAAGCTTTCTTT.

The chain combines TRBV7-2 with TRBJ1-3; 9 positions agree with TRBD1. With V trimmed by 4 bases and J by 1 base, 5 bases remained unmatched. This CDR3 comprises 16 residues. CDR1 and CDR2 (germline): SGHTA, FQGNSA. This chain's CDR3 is CASSYRQGGSGNTIYF. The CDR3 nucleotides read TGTGCCAGCAGCTACCGACAGGGGGGGTCTGGAAACACCATATATTTT.

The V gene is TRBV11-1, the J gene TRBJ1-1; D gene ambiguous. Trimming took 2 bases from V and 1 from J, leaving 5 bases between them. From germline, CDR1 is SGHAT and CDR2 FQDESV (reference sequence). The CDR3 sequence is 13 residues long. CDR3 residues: CASSLRGNTEAFF. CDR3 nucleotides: TGTGCCAGCAGCTTACGTGGGAACACTGAAGCTTTCTTT.

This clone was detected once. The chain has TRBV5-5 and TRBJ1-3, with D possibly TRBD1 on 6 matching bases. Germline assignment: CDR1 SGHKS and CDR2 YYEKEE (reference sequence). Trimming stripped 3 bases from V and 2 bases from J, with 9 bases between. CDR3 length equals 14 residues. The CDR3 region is CASSSGGTGNTIYF. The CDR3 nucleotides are TGTGCCAGCAGCTCTGGGGGCACTGGAAACACCATATATTTT.

The CDR3 DNA is TGTGCCAGCAGGCCCACCGCCGGATGGACCTCCTACGAGCAGTACTTC. This sequence encodes CASRPTAGWTSYEQYF. The rearrangement uses TRBV28 and TRBJ2-7; no reliable D call. CDR1 is MDHEN and CDR2 is SYDVKM in the germline V gene. The CDR3 spans 16 residues. With 6 bases removed from V and 0 bases from J, the gap between germline ends came to 18 bases.

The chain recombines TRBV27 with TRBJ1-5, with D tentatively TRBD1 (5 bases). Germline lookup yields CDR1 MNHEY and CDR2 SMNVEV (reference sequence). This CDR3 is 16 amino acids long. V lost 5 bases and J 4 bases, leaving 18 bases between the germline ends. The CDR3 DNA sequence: TGTGCCAGCAGTAGCGACAGCGCCTCGGGAAATCAGCCCCAGCATTTT. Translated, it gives CASSSDSASGNQPQHF.

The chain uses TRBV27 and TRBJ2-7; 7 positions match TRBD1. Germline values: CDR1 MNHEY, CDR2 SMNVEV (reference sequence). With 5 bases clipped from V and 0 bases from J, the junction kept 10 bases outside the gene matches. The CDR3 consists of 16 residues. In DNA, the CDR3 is TGTGCCAGCAGTAAAACCCCCGGGACAGACTCCTACGAGCAGTACTTC. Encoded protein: CASSKTPGTDSYEQYF.

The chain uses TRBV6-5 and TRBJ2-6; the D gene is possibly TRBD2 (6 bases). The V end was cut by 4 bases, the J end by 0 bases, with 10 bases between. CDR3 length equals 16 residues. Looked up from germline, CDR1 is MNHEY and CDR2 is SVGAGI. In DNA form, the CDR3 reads TGTGCCAGCAGTTCACCGGGACTCTCTGGGGCCAACGTCCTGACTTTC. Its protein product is CASSSPGLSGANVLTF.